The source of this T cell receptor beta chain is a study of cytomegalovirus exposure and HLA in healthy donors. Study-wide findings and caveats: Published work reported that the classifier diagnosed cytomegalovirus status with high specificity and sensitivity. In a later analysis, TCR beta V- and J-gene trimming showed a link to a missense DCLRE1C variant. Most TCR beta V segments were productive about 90% or about 30% of the time in an earlier analysis.

PCR was performed using 60 Vbeta and 13 Jbeta primers. Method: immunoSEQ multiplex PCR; TCRdb's copy keeps in-frame clones and lacks some. This repertoire shows 150,000 or so clones, 60% to 80% found once; its top ten account for 7.3%. This clone was observed a handful of times. The antigen is unknown. CDR3 length equals 13 residues. Germline V CDR1 and CDR2: SGHNT, YYREEE (reference sequence). The V end was cut by 4 bases, the J end by 5 bases, with 12 bases between. The chain joins TRBV5-4 to TRBJ2-5; tentative D call: TRBD2 (6 bases). Sequencing used PBMCs. The receptor was isolated from a male donor in good health and CMV-seronegative. The CDR3 loop is CASSQLAAETQYF. The CDR3 DNA is TGTGCCAGCAGCCAACTAGCCGCCGAGACCCAGTACTTC.